Listed here are 9 T cell receptor beta chains from one sample, sequenced in a study of blood T cell repertoires in COVID-19. Libraries were prepared by immunoSEQ multiplex PCR; TCRdb keeps only in-frame clonotypes and omits some of them. Here the sample spans approximately 120,000 clones, 84% being singletons. The specimen sequenced was peripheral blood. These receptors came from a woman aged 45-65 years with acute or convalescent COVID-19.

V and J are TRBV4-1 and TRBJ2-3; possibly TRBD1 for D (5 bases). The CDR3 spans 16 residues. The germline V and J ends were trimmed by 0 bases and 5 bases, with 15 bases remaining between them. CDR1 is MGHRA and CDR2 is YSYEKL in the germline V gene. CDR3 sequence: CASSQDQGTGRDTQYF. In DNA form, the CDR3 reads TGCGCCAGCAGCCAAGATCAGGGAACAGGTAGAGATACGCAGTATTTT.

V gene TRBV6-6 combines with J gene TRBJ1-1, with 8 positions matching TRBD1. The V gene end was trimmed by 10 bases and the J gene end by 2 bases; junction bases not matched to a gene: 3. CDR3 length equals 12 residues. Germline values: CDR1 MNHNY, CDR2 SVGAGI (reference sequence). This CDR3 is CATAGGNTEAFF. CDR3 coding DNA: TGTGCCACCGCAGGGGGCAACACTGAAGCTTTCTTT.

CDR3 in amino acids: CASSLGQGTNTEAFF. The CDR3 DNA sequence: TGCGCCAGCAGCCTGGGACAGGGAACCAACACTGAAGCTTTCTTT. The genes are TRBV5-1 and TRBJ1-1, with 9 bases matching TRBD1. Germline CDR1 SGHRS, CDR2 YFSETQ. J lost 2 bases, V lost 4 bases, and 6 bases had no gene match. The CDR3 runs to 15 residues.

The chain carries TRBV2 and TRBJ1-1, with TRBD1 matching 9 bases. This CDR3 region has 15 residues. Germline values: CDR1 SNHLY, CDR2 FYNNEI. The V segment lost 5 bases and the J segment 6 bases; nucleotides outside the gene matches: 10. CDR3 region: CASSSAQGAMSEAFF. CDR3 in DNA: TGTGCCAGCAGTTCGGCACAGGGGGCTATGTCTGAAGCTTTCTTT.

DNA of the CDR3: TGCGCCAGCAGCCAATCGGCTCAAAGGGGGCTCACAGATACGCAGTATTTT. This translates into CASSQSAQRGLTDTQYF. The rearrangement links TRBV4-1 to TRBJ2-3, with TRBD1 matching over 7 bases. V trimming: 2 bases; J trimming: 2 bases; junction bases outside the gene matches: 10. This CDR3 comprises 17 residues. The germline gives CDR1 MGHRA, CDR2 YSYEKL.

This chain uses TRBV27 with TRBJ1-1, with D uncertain. The CDR3 loop spans 14 amino acids. Germline V gene lookup returns CDR1 MNHEY and CDR2 SMNVEV (reference sequence). Trimming stripped 5 bases from V and 5 bases from J, with 15 bases between. The CDR3 here is CASSPRVGRTEAFF. As DNA, the CDR3 is TGTGCCAGCAGTCCCCGGGTGGGTAGAACTGAAGCTTTCTTT.

This rearrangement joins TRBV5-1 to TRBJ1-4, with 11 bases identical to TRBD1. V dropped 0 bases and J dropped 4; count of bases not matched to a gene: 2. This CDR3 is 16 amino acids long. CDR1 SGHRS and CDR2 YFSETQ come from the germline V gene. This chain's CDR3 is CASSLAGTGGNEKLFF. DNA of the CDR3: TGCGCCAGCAGCTTGGCAGGGACAGGGGGTAATGAAAAACTGTTTTTT.

A remark on this clone: Its ends do not fully match the called genes, so a read error is possible. The V gene is TRBV6-5, the J gene TRBJ2-3, with 8 nucleotides matching TRBD1. This CDR3 is built from 16 residues. Germline loops: CDR1 MNHEY, CDR2 SVGAGI. As DNA, the CDR3 is TGTGCCAGCAGCTACTACGACAGGGGACTCACAGATACGCAGTATTTT. Its translation: CASSYYDRGLTDTQYF.

The chain combines TRBV24-1 with TRBJ1-1, with TRBD1 as a possible D gene (6 bases). V lost 2 bases, J lost 9 bases, and 12 bases lay in between. Germline lookup yields CDR1 KGHDR and CDR2 SFDVKD. The CDR3 contains 13 residues. DNA for the CDR3: TGTGCCACCAGTGATTCTACAGGGTTAAAAGCTTTCTTT. Its translation is CATSDSTGLKAFF.